This T cell receptor beta chain was recovered during a study of cytomegalovirus exposure and HLA in healthy donors. Measured with immunoSEQ multiplex PCR; TCRdb has only the in-frame clones, and not every one. The table lists some 250,000 clones, nearly 90% of them singletons, with around 0.34% in the top ten. A note on this clone: The antigen is unknown. Other DNA sequences in this sample translate to the same CDR3.

CDR1 MNHEY and CDR2 SVGAGI come from the germline V gene. The length of the CDR3 is 15 residues. The junction had 1 base not matched to a gene; V was cut back by 0 bases and J by 5 bases. Study-wide points: In the 90 to 150 validation repertoires, around 95% of cluster scores exceeded 0, per a later analysis.

The sequenced material came from PBMCs. The rearrangement links TRBV6-5 to TRBJ1-5, with 10 nucleotides matching TRBD1. The sequence was collected from a woman between 18 and 29 years old in good health and CMV-seronegative. DNA of the CDR3: TGTGCCAGCAGTTACTCGGACAGGGGGGATCAGCCCCAGCATTTT. Encoded protein: CASSYSDRGDQPQHF.